This record covers a single TCR beta chain. There are many counts of this clonotype. Its antigen has not been determined. No clone much larger than this one lies a single base away; base qualities are absent. The TCR beta CDR3 regions were amplified from RNA transcripts. The first round of RT-PCR for the TCR CDR3 was performed with the HTBI primer set and the Qiagen OneStep RT-PCR kit. Libraries were constructed in a second round of multiplex PCR, after which size selection and purification were performed. Paired-end sequencing of the libraries was performed with 100 bp reads on an Illumina HiSeq2000. The paper's processing steps were these. Raw data were processed with SOAPnuke, discarding reads with adapters, uncalled bases, mean Phred below 15, or no exact constant-primer or identifier match. High-quality paired reads were merged with COPE v1.2.5, and unique nucleotide sequences were defined as clonotypes. MiTCR v1.1 was used to align clonotypes to the IMGT TRBV, TRBD and TRBJ reference segments. The analysis was restricted to V-J combinations with a frequency above 0.0001, which together covered approximately 99% of the repertoires. The TCS score was defined as the ratio of F50 (clonal expansion) to E x V (chaos), calculated using BLOSUM62-based TCRdist between CDR3 peptides within each V-J. Welch's t-statistics and random forest reduced around 510 V-J features to 13, which were used in a naive Bayes classifier (R e1071). TCRdb cleaned the public reads at Q25 with fastp, built clones with MiXCR and kept in-frame beta chains. Entries are consolidated by CDR3 protein sequence, retaining the most common genes and DNA. The authors' filters were not applied to this entry. This sample gives hundreds of thousands of distinct CDR3 sequences in total; roughly 15% of them show up just once. The ten top clones hold 9.5% to 13% of the sample.

The source of the sample is a study of T cells in Graves' hyperthyroidism and ophthalmopathy (dated by TCRdb to between 2018 and 2021). Turning to the overall study: Peripheral blood samples were taken at the time of initial diagnosis, prior to any treatment. To identify distinguishing TCR V-J signatures, a discovery cohort of around 98 patients was used, comprising 40 to 45 with Graves' ophthalmopathy and some 60 with stable Graves' hyperthyroidism. An independent validation cohort of about 20 hyperthyroidism patients and about 16 patients who later progressed to ophthalmopathy tested prospective prediction of ophthalmopathy. The roughly 100 discovery patients were divided at random into training and test sets in a 7:3 ratio. In about 6 Graves' hyperthyroidism patients, the study also compared T-cell repertoires from thyroid tissue with T-cell repertoires from blood. Following sampling, methimazole starting at 30 mg daily was given to hyperthyroidism patients, and high-dose intravenous methylprednisolone was given to ophthalmopathy patients. According to the paper, TCR Vbeta CDR3 sequencing was carried out on 135 peripheral blood samples, which came from around 43 ophthalmopathy, about 75 hyperthyroidism and roughly 17 progressor patients. Overall study outcomes, separate from this receptor: Blood samples also contained most of the expanded thyroid clonotypes (frequency above 0.001), which suggests that blood repertoires may reflect thyroid immune responses. No statistical method was used to fix the sample size in advance, and group allocation was not hidden from the investigators. Ophthalmopathy was separated from stable hyperthyroidism by a 13 V-J signature model, with around 88% sensitivity and about 81% specificity obtained in cross-validation and 80%/75% obtained in testing. In validation, the model predicted progression to ophthalmopathy with just under 71% sensitivity and approximately 78% specificity, a median of approximately 6.7 months before onset.

CDR1 and CDR2 were assigned from the germline V gene as SGHVS and FQNEAQ. The cysteine opens and the phenylalanine closes a CDR3 of 16 amino acids. Only CDR3 DNA is held: 48 bases, read in frame from base 1. V and J are truncated by 5 bases and 1 base respectively, leaving an intervening sequence of 15 bases. Stable Graves' hyperthyroidism was defined as no progression to ophthalmopathy during 18 months of follow-up. Hyperthyroidism patients were newly diagnosed, had a disease duration of under 2 months, and were aged 18 to 65 years. Exclusion was applied to patients with uncontrolled infections, other autoimmune diseases, pregnancy or lactation. Diagnoses were established on the basis of clinical symptoms, serum thyroxine and TRAb, thyroid ultrasound, and orbital computed tomography. PBMCs were separated from roughly 10 ml of fresh peripheral blood using Ficoll-Paque density gradient centrifugation. Total RNA was extracted using Trizol reagent, and RNA quality was assessed on an Agilent 2100 Bioanalyzer.

The source of this sequence is a young woman with Graves' hyperthyroidism. Specimen: blood. The V and J genes are TRBV7-8 and TRBJ1-5; the D gene is possibly TRBD1, with 6 bases matching. The sequenced DNA: TGTGCCAGCAGCCCTAACAGGGTTACAAGCAATCAGCCCCAGCATTTT. It translates to CASSPNRVTSNQPQHF.